This T cell receptor beta chain was sequenced in a study of blood T cell repertoires in COVID-19. On the study more broadly: PBMCs, B-cell-depleted T cells, or T cells provided the cDNA or gDNA that made up the material.

The CDR3 spans 13 residues. Germline V CDR1 and CDR2: SGHRS, YFSETQ. The germline V and J ends were trimmed by 2 bases and 4 bases, with 9 bases remaining between them. Authors' methods: The authors estimated nucleated cell counts from reference gene primer amplification. Profiling relied on immunoSEQ multiplex PCR, and the TCRdb table lists in-frame clones only, not all of them. V and J calls and clone size are copied from that table; D and trimming were computed from the DNA. The sample has about 71,000 clones, roughly nine tenths seen once. This sequence originates from a man aged 45-65 years with acute or convalescent COVID-19. The rearrangement uses TRBV5-1 and TRBJ1-1, with D maybe TRBD1 (5 bases). Sequenced input: peripheral blood. Here the CDR3 DNA reads TGCGCCAGCAGCTTCGCAGGGCTCACTGAAGCTTTCTTT. Its protein product is CASSFAGLTEAFF.